This TCR beta chain was sequenced in a study of blood T cell repertoires in COVID-19. Study in general: Whether acute or convalescent, the COVID-19 samples came from the United States, Italy and Spain.

V was clipped by 4 bases and J by 1 base, with 2 bases between them. Per the germline V gene, CDR1 is SGHRS and CDR2 is YFSETQ. CDR3 size: 11 residues. In the authors' workflow: Amplification from reference gene primers served as the basis for estimated nucleated cell counts. Sequencing used immunoSEQ multiplex PCR; TCRdb keeps in-frame clones, though not all of them. V and J calls and clone size come straight from that table; D and trimming were deduced from the DNA. The repertoire has approximately 210,000 clones, 70% to 90% of them found once; the top ten carry under 4.5%. The clonotype originates from a man aged 30-40 years with acute COVID-19. Sequenced material: PBMCs or T cells enriched from blood (not recorded which). The gene calls are TRBV5-1 and TRBJ2-5; D not resolved. CDR3 sequence: CASSLQETQYF. The CDR3 DNA reads as TGCGCCAGCAGCCTCCAAGAGACCCAGTACTTC. Full variable domain (rest looked up from reference TRBV5-1 and TRBJ2-5): KAGVTQTPRYLIKTRGQQVTLSCSPISGHRSVSWYQQTPGQGLQFLFEYFSETQRNKGNFPGRFSGRQFSNSRSEMNVSTLELGDSALYLCASSLQETQYFGPGTRLLVL.